Below, 27 T cell receptor beta chains from the same sample are listed, as sequenced in a study of blood T cell repertoires in COVID-19. Produced via immunoSEQ multiplex PCR; TCRdb's table is partial and in-frame only. Found here are roughly 69,000 clones, around 90% of them singletons; the top ten hold approximately 4.3%. Sequencing input: peripheral blood. The receptors come from a human donor in a cohort sampled during active COVID-19.

This sequence joins TRBV7-3 and TRBJ2-1, with TRBD2 matching 11 bases. Germline-derived CDR1 and CDR2 are SGHTA and FQGTGA. This CDR3 has 13 residues. The junction had 2 bases not matched to a gene; V was cut back by 9 bases and J by 4 bases. CDR3 region: CASSSGGYNEQFF. CDR3 DNA: TGTGCCAGTTCTAGCGGGGGGTACAATGAGCAGTTCTTC.

J is TRBJ1-6 and V is TRBV30; D is uncertain. CDR3 length: 13 residues. Germline V gene lookup returns CDR1 GTSNPN and CDR2 SVGIG (reference sequence). Trimming left V 3 bases short and J 10 bases short, with 13 bases between. The CDR3 DNA is TGTGCCTGGAGAACGGGTATAGGATCACCCCTCCACTTT. Encoded protein: CAWRTGIGSPLHF.

The CDR3 sequence: CSVVLNTGNTDTQYF. DNA of the CDR3: TGCAGCGTCGTACTTAACACCGGGAACACAGATACGCAGTATTTT. The chain has TRBV29-1 and TRBJ2-3, with D possibly matching TRBD2 (5 bases). The CDR3 contains 15 residues. V was clipped by 6 bases and J by 2 bases, with 18 bases between them. Looked up from germline, CDR1 is SQVTM and CDR2 is ANQGSEA.

The chain recombines TRBV5-1 with TRBJ1-3, with 7 positions matching TRBD1. With V trimmed by 3 bases and J by 0 bases, 3 bases remained unmatched. Looked up from germline, CDR1 is SGHRS and CDR2 is YFSETQ. The CDR3 extends over 15 amino acids. CDR3 DNA: TGCGCCAGCAGCTCGGGGACAGTCTCTGGAAACACCATATATTTT. This translates into CASSSGTVSGNTIYF. The variable domain in full, with the rest retrieved from reference TRBV5-1 and TRBJ1-3, is KAGVTQTPRYLIKTRGQQVTLSCSPISGHRSVSWYQQTPGQGLQFLFEYFSETQRNKGNFPGRFSGRQFSNSRSEMNVSTLELGDSALYLCASSSGTVSGNTIYFGEGSWLTVV.

This rearrangement joins TRBV28 to TRBJ2-1; 10 nucleotides line up with TRBD2. Germline-derived CDR1 and CDR2 are MDHEN and SYDVKM. After removal of 6 bases from V and 4 bases from J, the junction contained 6 bases not matched to a gene. This CDR3 contains 15 residues. The CDR3 sequence is CASRPTSGQYNEQFF. CDR3 nucleotide sequence: TGTGCCAGCAGACCGACTAGCGGGCAATACAATGAGCAGTTCTTC.

In this sample, this clone turned up once. The chain uses TRBV27 and TRBJ1-4; TRBD1 aligns across 7 bases. V shed 6 bases and J 4 bases; nucleotides not matched to a gene: 11. The CDR3 covers 16 residues. Germline V gives CDR1 MNHEY, CDR2 SMNVEV (reference sequence). This CDR3 reads CASRSGSQGLNEKLFF. The CDR3 DNA sequence: TGTGCCAGCAGGTCGGGGTCACAGGGGCTTAATGAAAAACTGTTTTTT.

The genes are TRBV18 and TRBJ2-5, with 7 bases lining up with TRBD1. Germline V gene sequence: CDR1 KGHSH, CDR2 LQKENI. The V gene end was trimmed by 7 bases and the J gene end by 1 base; junction bases not matched to a gene: 3. This CDR3 has 13 residues. The CDR3 coding sequence is TGTGCCAGCTTAGGGACAGTCCAAGAGACCCAGTACTTC. Amino acids: CASLGTVQETQYF.

A single count supports this clone. This chain joins TRBV19 and TRBJ2-4; 9 nucleotides line up with TRBD1. The ends lost 3 bases at V and 3 bases at J; junction bases unmatched: 9. The germline V gene has CDR1 LNHDA and CDR2 SQIVND (reference sequence). This CDR3 spans 17 amino acids. CDR3 in amino acids: CASSIGGTGIGKNIQYF. CDR3 sequence (DNA): TGTGCCAGTAGTATCGGGGGGACAGGGATCGGCAAAAACATTCAGTACTTC.

V usage is TRBV3-1 (or the pseudogene TRBV3-2) and J usage is TRBJ2-3; TRBD2 matches at 7 bases. The V gene end was trimmed by 1 base and the J gene end by 0 bases; junction bases not matched to a gene: 10. Germline V gives CDR1 LGHDT, CDR2 YNNKEL (reference sequence). The CDR3 has 18 amino acids. The CDR3 bases are TGTGCCAGCAGCCAAGGGCTACCGGAGGGAGGGAGCACAGATACGCAGTATTTT. Protein: CASSQGLPEGGSTDTQYF.

The chain recombines TRBV7-9 with TRBJ2-5, with 10 positions matching TRBD2. The CDR3 totals 15 residues. Losses at the gene ends were 1 base for V and 4 bases for J; bases not matched to a gene: 3. In germline, CDR1 is SEHNR, CDR2 FQNEAQ (reference sequence). The CDR3 here is CASSLGVAGGETQYF. The CDR3 DNA reads as TGTGCCAGCAGCTTAGGGGTAGCGGGAGGAGAGACCCAGTACTTC.

The rearrangement links TRBV7-3 to TRBJ2-3; 9 nucleotides agree with TRBD1. This CDR3 is built from 15 residues. Germline CDR1 reads SGHTA; CDR2 reads FQGTGA. J lost 2 bases, V lost 4 bases, and 4 bases had no gene match. In nucleotides, the CDR3 is TGTGCCAGCAGCTCGACAGGGGGACCCACAGATACGCAGTATTTT. Residues: CASSSTGGPTDTQYF.

The chain combines TRBV19 with TRBJ1-1, with 8 nucleotides matching TRBD1. Germline CDR1 and CDR2: LNHDA and SQIVND (reference sequence). V lost 6 bases and J lost 5; bases outside the gene matches: 8. This CDR3 has 14 amino acids. CDR3 nucleotide sequence: TGTGCCAGTAGAAGGCAGGGGGCGGGTACTGAAGCTTTCTTT. Translating gives CASRRQGAGTEAFF.

J is TRBJ2-2 and V is TRBV1; TRBD2 is the table's D call and was not checked against the DNA. TRBV1 is a documented pseudogene. The CDR3 runs 18 residues. CDR3 in DNA: TGCACCAGCAGCCAATCGACTAGCGGGGGGGAGAACACCGGGGAGCTGTTTTTT. Translation gives CTSSQSTSGGENTGELFF.

The chain couples TRBV20-1 to TRBJ2-1, with 7 bases aligning to TRBD1. Trimming cost V 5 bases and J 10 bases; bases outside gene matches: 2. The CDR3 has 10 residues. The germline V gene has CDR1 DFQATT and CDR2 SNEGSKA (reference sequence). The CDR3 loop reads CSAVDREQFF. Here the CDR3 DNA reads TGCAGTGCTGTGGACAGGGAGCAGTTCTTC.

This sequence joins TRBV5-1 and TRBJ2-7; D might be TRBD1 (6 bases). The CDR3 runs to 14 residues. The germline V gene has CDR1 SGHRS and CDR2 YFSETQ. V was pared by 2 bases and J by 2 bases, with 11 bases between. CDR3 residues: CASSLQGATYEQYF. As DNA, the CDR3 is TGCGCCAGCAGCTTACAGGGAGCCACCTACGAGCAGTACTTC. The variable domain in full, completed from reference TRBV5-1 and TRBJ2-7, reads KAGVTQTPRYLIKTRGQQVTLSCSPISGHRSVSWYQQTPGQGLQFLFEYFSETQRNKGNFPGRFSGRQFSNSRSEMNVSTLELGDSALYLCASSLQGATYEQYFGPGTRLTVT.

The gene calls are TRBV15 and TRBJ1-5, with TRBD1 matching over 8 bases. V dropped 1 base and J dropped 10; count of bases not matched to a gene: 9. The CDR3 sequence is 15 residues long. Looked up from germline, CDR1 is LNHNV and CDR2 is YYDKDF (reference sequence). As DNA, the CDR3 is TGTGCCACCAGCAGAGGGGGATCCGGGACAGGCCCCCAGCATTTT. Encoded protein: CATSRGGSGTGPQHF.

The chain combines TRBV7-9 with TRBJ2-1; 7 bases agree with TRBD2. Germline V CDR1 and CDR2: SEHNR, FQNEAQ (reference sequence). The V segment lost 5 bases and the J segment 16 bases; nucleotides outside the gene matches: 11. The CDR3 has 12 residues. The CDR3, as DNA: TGTGCCAGCAGCCCGGGCGGGGCGGGAGTCTTCTTC. Its protein product is CASSPGGAGVFF.

This chain links TRBV19 with TRBJ2-3; D unclear. Looked up from germline, CDR1 is LNHDA and CDR2 is SQIVND (reference sequence). The CDR3 spans 13 residues. V was cut by 5 bases and J by 3 bases, with 9 bases left in between. CDR3: CASSDGATDTQYF. The CDR3 DNA is TGTGCCAGTAGTGACGGAGCGACAGATACGCAGTATTTT. Variable domain in full (rest from reference TRBV19 and TRBJ2-3): DGGITQSPKYLFRKEGQNVTLSCEQNLNHDAMYWYRQDPGQGLRLIYYSQIVNDFQKGDIAEGYSVSREKKESFPLTVTSAQKNPTAFYLCASSDGATDTQYFGPGTRLTVL.

The chain has TRBV7-9 and TRBJ2-3; TRBD1 matches 8 bases. From germline, CDR1 is SEHNR and CDR2 FQNEAQ (reference sequence). V was clipped by 0 bases and J by 2 bases; unmatched bases: 13. This CDR3 contains 19 residues. CDR3 coding DNA: TGTGCCAGCAGCTTAGCGCCCTGGATGAACAGGGGGGACACAGATACGCAGTATTTT. This translates into CASSLAPWMNRGDTDTQYF.

J is TRBJ2-5 and V is TRBV9, with 9 bases fitting TRBD2. The V gene's germline CDR1 is SGDLS and CDR2 YYNGEE. V was clipped by 4 bases and J by 0 bases; unmatched bases: 7. There are 16 residues in the CDR3. The CDR3 loop reads CASSLAAGGDQETQYF. As DNA, the CDR3 is TGTGCCAGCAGCCTGGCGGCGGGGGGGGACCAAGAGACCCAGTACTTC.

The chain uses TRBV9 and TRBJ2-5, with 14 bases aligning to TRBD2. Trimming took 4 bases from V and 4 from J; bases not matched to a gene: 9. The CDR3 consists of 17 residues. Germline V gene lookup returns CDR1 SGDLS and CDR2 YYNGEE. CDR3 sequence reads: CASSPGTSGRSRETQYF. CDR3 bases: TGTGCCAGCAGCCCCGGGACTAGCGGGAGAAGTCGAGAGACCCAGTACTTC.

In this sample, this clone turned up once. The rearrangement uses TRBV12-3 or TRBV12-4 and TRBJ2-1; D gene uncertain. Trimming removed 5 bases from V and 3 bases from J, with 8 bases in between. This CDR3 region has 13 residues. CDR3 residues: CASSDSNYNEQFF. CDR3 DNA: TGTGCCAGCAGTGACTCGAACTACAATGAGCAGTTCTTC.

This chain uses TRBV24-1 with TRBJ2-1; 15 nucleotides line up with TRBD2. Germline trimming cut 9 bases from V and 1 base from J; bases unmatched to any gene: 9. CDR1 and CDR2 from the germline V gene are KGHDR and SFDVKD. This CDR3 spans 18 amino acids. CDR3 loop: CATSPGLAGGLSYNEQFF. DNA for the CDR3: TGTGCCACCTCCCCTGGACTAGCGGGGGGGCTTTCCTACAATGAGCAGTTCTTC.

This clone was seen only a few times. V and J are TRBV11-2 and TRBJ2-1; TRBD2 aligns across 10 bases. V shed 6 bases, J shed 7 bases, and the junction held 3 bases outside the gene matches. Germline CDR1 reads SGHAT; CDR2 reads FQNNGV. The CDR3 length is 13 residues. The CDR3 DNA follows: TGTGCCAGCAGGCTAGCGGGGGTAAATGAGCAGTTCTTC. The encoded protein is CASRLAGVNEQFF.

The chain couples TRBV9 to TRBJ2-1; perhaps TRBD1 as D (5 bases). This CDR3 region has 14 residues. Germline-derived CDR1 and CDR2 are SGDLS and YYNGEE. Trimming cost V 0 bases and J 6 bases, with 10 bases left between them. The CDR3 sequence is CASSVEGRGNEQFF. As DNA, the CDR3 is TGTGCCAGCAGCGTAGAGGGTAGGGGCAATGAGCAGTTCTTC.

The genes are TRBV7-2 and TRBJ2-3, with 10 bases identical to TRBD1. This CDR3 region has 14 residues. CDR1 SGHTA and CDR2 FQGNSA come from the germline V gene. V lost 5 bases and J lost 6; bases outside the gene matches: 5. The CDR3, as DNA: TGTGCCAGCAGCCGGGACAGGGGTGTCGATACGCAGTATTTT. It translates to CASSRDRGVDTQYF.

The CDR3 here is CASSLGQNYEQYF. The CDR3 region has the DNA TGTGCCAGCAGTCTAGGACAGAACTACGAGCAGTACTTC. The chain links TRBV27 to TRBJ2-7, with D perhaps TRBD1 (6 bases). There are 13 residues in the CDR3. Germline V CDR1 and CDR2: MNHEY, SMNVEV (reference sequence). Trimming shortened V by 5 bases and J by 3 bases, and 11 bases separated the two germline ends.